Below are 6 T cell receptor beta chains sequenced from a single sample in a study of blood T cell repertoires in COVID-19. The protocol was immunoSEQ multiplex PCR, while the TCRdb copy is restricted to in-frame clones and leaves out a portion. The data show about 400,000 clones, around 84% seen once. What was sequenced was peripheral blood. The receptors were sampled from a human donor in a cohort sampled during active COVID-19.

CDR3 coding DNA: TGTGCCAGCACCCGCCGGCAGGACTATGGCTACACCTTC. Protein product: CASTRRQDYGYTF. This chain links TRBV6-5 with TRBJ1-2; D gene uncertain. Germline assignment: CDR1 MNHEY and CDR2 SVGAGI. The CDR3 covers 13 residues. Trimming shortened V by 7 bases and J by 3 bases, and 12 bases separated the two germline ends.

The chain uses TRBV28 and TRBJ2-1, with 8 bases aligning to TRBD1. The CDR3 has 12 residues. CDR1 is MDHEN and CDR2 is SYDVKM in the germline V gene. Trimming at V came to 6 bases and at J to 10 bases, leaving 5 bases not matched to a gene. In nucleotides, the CDR3 is TGTGCCAGCAGAGAAAGGGACAGGGAGCAGTTCTTC. It specifies CASRERDREQFF.

CDR3: CATSDFGREIDTQYF. CDR3 coding DNA: TGTGCCACCAGTGATTTCGGACGGGAGATAGATACGCAGTATTTT. The chain recombines TRBV24-1 with TRBJ2-3; a possible D gene is TRBD2 (6 bases). This CDR3 is 15 amino acids long. Germline lookup yields CDR1 KGHDR and CDR2 SFDVKD. The V and J ends lost 1 base and 5 bases respectively, with 12 bases between them.

In its sample, this clone was seen once. V usage is TRBV2 and J usage is TRBJ1-1, with unresolved D. Trimming pared 5 bases from V and 2 bases from J, leaving 9 bases between. Germline V gives CDR1 SNHLY, CDR2 FYNNEI. CDR3 length: 13 amino acids. The CDR3 loop is CASSSQINTEAFF. CDR3 nucleotides: TGTGCCAGCAGTTCCCAAATTAACACTGAAGCTTTCTTT.

This clone was detected only a few times. The chain couples TRBV7-3 to TRBJ1-6; D perhaps matches TRBD1 (6 bases). V lost 5 bases to trimming and J lost 10 bases, with 12 bases between them. The CDR3 length is 13 residues. CDR1 and CDR2 (germline): SGHTA, FQGTGA. The CDR3 region is CASSPRGGSPLHF. The CDR3 bases are TGTGCCAGCAGCCCCAGGGGTGGCTCACCCCTCCACTTT. Combining the CDR3 with reference TRBV7-3 and TRBJ1-6 gives the whole variable domain GAGVSQTPSNKVTEKGKYVELRCDPISGHTALYWYRQSLGQGPEFLIYFQGTGAADDSGLPNDRFFAVRPEGSVSTLKIQRTERGDSAVYLCASSPRGGSPLHFGNGTRLTVT.

The chain carries TRBV15 and TRBJ2-3; 8 bases line up with TRBD2. The CDR3 has 16 amino acids. V lost 0 bases, J lost 1 base, and 3 bases stayed unmatched. Germline V gene lookup returns CDR1 LNHNV and CDR2 YYDKDF (reference sequence). This CDR3 reads CATSRDPGLGTDTQYF. CDR3 DNA sequence: TGTGCCACCAGCAGAGATCCGGGACTAGGCACAGATACGCAGTATTTT.